This TCR beta chain comes out of a study of shared clonotypes between healthy human individuals. Overall study findings and caveats: Deeper or shallower sequencing was expected to change how clonotypes are shared among donors.

Sequencing was performed with immunoSEQ multiplex PCR; in TCRdb, only in-frame clones are kept and a portion is missing. The sample lists approximately 940,000 clones, about 80% seen once, with roughly 1.5% in the top ten. Healthy adults negative for HIV, lacking recent acute infections or vaccinations, served as donors. Donors were Caucasian adults residing in Nashville, Tennessee, USA. Splitting the CD4+ cells yielded a CD45RA+ naive subset and a CD45RA-negative memory subset. Comments on this clone: Its antigen is not identified.

The CDR3 covers 15 residues. CDR1 is LNHDA and CDR2 is SQIVND in the germline V gene (reference sequence). V lost 6 bases and J lost 5, with 17 bases in between. The receptor was derived from a man aged 18 to 35 in good health. V usage is TRBV19 and J usage is TRBJ2-1; possibly TRBD1 for D (8 bases). Source material: memory CD4+ T cells sorted from blood. Subset described: CD45RA-negative fraction. DNA of the CDR3: TGTGCCAGTAGCCCAGGACAGGGAGGGAACAATGAGCAGTTCTTC. Translating it yields CASSPGQGGNNEQFF.